This T cell receptor (beta chain) was observed in a study of response to subunit inactivated influenza vaccine (dated by TCRdb to 2016 to 2019). About the investigation overall: Deep quantitative T cell receptor repertoire profiling was used in the study to track responses to a trivalent subunit inactivated influenza vaccine. Beyond this particular receptor, the publication reports: The authors suggested that each seasonal influenza vaccination may recruit only a limited number of new T cells.

CDR1 is given as LGHNA and CDR2 as YNFKEQ, both from the germline V gene. V trim: 1 base; J trim: 0 bases; unmatched bases: 2. The CDR3 runs 15 residues from the cysteine to the phenylalanine. The sequence is cut down to CDR3 DNA, 45 bases in frame from base 1. Libraries were constructed by RT-PCR. The instrument was an Illumina HiSeq 2500. TCRdb cleaned the public reads at Q25 with fastp, built clones with MiXCR and kept in-frame beta chains. Under each unique CDR3 protein, matching rows form one entry showing the most common genes and DNA. The sample profile shows roughly 500,000 distinct CDR3 sequences; about 17% of them were found once. Less than 4% of the sample is in the top ten clones. This clonotype was observed a few times. Which antigen it targets is not known. Base qualities were left out, and no much larger clone turns up one base away.

Sequences were derived from CD4+ T cells sorted from PBMCs, sampled around 25 months after vaccination. The sequence links TRBV4-2 to TRBJ1-2, with TRBD1 identical over 7 junction bases. The TCR was taken from a man between 50 and 75 years old who received an inactivated influenza vaccine. Donor details come from another sample of the same person, matched by shared clones. The DNA reads TGTGCCAGCAGCCAAGGTGACAGGGCTAACTATGGCTACACCTTC. Translated, it gives CASSQGDRANYGYTF.